This T cell receptor beta chain originates from a study of CD8 T cells in Susac syndrome. Reverse transcription used about 0.45 to 1 ug RNA and random hexamers. Across 54 Vbeta and 13 Jbeta, TCR beta CDR3 was amplified with immunoSEQ multiplex PCR. TCRdb itself ran the immunoSEQ multiplex PCR reads through MiXCR, one entry per CDR3 protein. The sample yields approximately 300,000 distinct CDR3 sequences, about 89% seen once. Sample: CD8+ T cells from PBMCs. This receptor was obtained from a human donor with multiple sclerosis.

The CDR3 reads CSARGTDNYGYTF. For the CDR3, the DNA is TGCAGTGCTAGGGGGACAGACAACTATGGCTACACCTTC. The chain employs TRBV20-1 and TRBJ1-2; 7 bases match TRBD1. The V segment lost 3 bases and the J segment 2 bases; nucleotides outside the gene matches: 3. The germline gives CDR1 DFQATT, CDR2 SNEGSKA (reference sequence). This CDR3 has 13 residues.